Below, 29 T cell receptor beta chains from the same sample are listed, as sequenced in a study of T cells expressing NK-cell markers. TCRdb reanalyzed the 5' RACE reads, giving one entry per CDR3 protein sequence and no DNA. Recorded for this sample: around 550,000 distinct CDR3 sequences. What was sequenced was blood T cells: a sorted CD56 or NKG2C T cell subset, CD4+ or CD8+ T cells, or bulk PBMC T cells (not recorded which). These TCRs come from a man aged 18 to 29 in good health.

The chain employs TRBV20-1 and TRBJ2-1; with no DNA, the TCRdb D assignment of TRBD2 cannot be verified. From germline, CDR1 is DFQATT and CDR2 SNEGSKA (reference sequence). The CDR3 contains 14 residues. CDR3 loop: CSASRLAGRGEQFF.

This chain's CDR3 is CASSFRTSGQGSSYNEQFF. The chain uses TRBV5-6 and TRBJ2-1; the D call from TCRdb, TRBD2, cannot be confirmed without DNA. The CDR3 has 19 amino acids. Germline loops: CDR1 SGHDT, CDR2 YYEEEE.

The chain carries TRBV5-1 and TRBJ2-3; the D call from TCRdb, TRBD2, cannot be confirmed without DNA. Germline values: CDR1 SGHRS, CDR2 YFSETQ. The CDR3 is 16 amino acids. The chain's CDR3 is CASSLGTSGTQDTQYF.

This CDR3 reads CASSYLGDRSRAYNEQFF. The chain combines TRBV6-5 with TRBJ2-1; TCRdb calls TRBD1, which cannot be checked without DNA. The germline gives CDR1 MNHEY, CDR2 SVGAGI. The CDR3 extends over 18 amino acids.

The V gene is TRBV20-1, the J gene TRBJ2-3; without DNA, the TCRdb call of TRBD2 cannot be checked. This CDR3 region has 15 residues. The V gene's germline CDR1 is DFQATT and CDR2 SNEGSKA (reference sequence). This CDR3 reads CSARAPAGVGDTQYF.

This chain connects TRBV6-1 to TRBJ1-1; TCRdb lists TRBD1, though no DNA is available to test this call. The CDR3 is made up of 15 amino acids. Germline V gene data show CDR1 as MNHNS and CDR2 as SASEGT. CDR3 in amino acids: CASSERDGVNTEAFF.

The V gene is TRBV5-1, the J gene TRBJ2-1; TCRdb picks TRBD1, but there is no DNA to check that call. In germline, CDR1 is SGHRS, CDR2 YFSETQ. This CDR3 has 13 residues. The CDR3 sequence: CASKRVRDSEQFF.

The CDR3 sequence: CASSFGTSGFEGEQFF. This chain links TRBV6-5 with TRBJ2-1; TCRdb names TRBD2, which stays unverified in the absence of DNA. Germline CDR1 is MNHEY and CDR2 is SVGAGI. CDR3 length: 16 residues.

The rearrangement uses TRBV6-5 and TRBJ1-5; the D call of TRBD1 rests on TCRdb alone, since no DNA is present to check it. Germline CDR1 MNHEY, CDR2 SVGAGI. The CDR3 totals 15 residues. This CDR3 is CASSYGGPLNQPQHF.

The CDR3 protein is CASSELGTSSYNEQFF. The rearrangement links TRBV6-1 to TRBJ2-1; TCRdb gives TRBD2 as the D gene, but with no DNA this cannot be confirmed. The length of the CDR3 is 16 residues. Germline V gene sequence: CDR1 MNHNS, CDR2 SASEGT.

The V and J genes are TRBV5-6 and TRBJ2-5; the D gene TCRdb calls, TRBD2, cannot be checked with no DNA. Germline values: CDR1 SGHDT, CDR2 YYEEEE. The CDR3 totals 14 residues. The CDR3 spells CASSLAREGRQECF.

The chain recombines TRBV7-9 with TRBJ2-7; absent DNA, TCRdb's TRBD1 call cannot be checked. Germline CDR1 is SEHNR and CDR2 is FQNEAQ (reference sequence). This CDR3 is built from 15 residues. CDR3 amino acids: CASSIYRDRVFEQYF.

CDR3 sequence: CASSLVIGGDTQYF. This sequence joins TRBV28 and TRBJ2-3. CDR3 length equals 14 residues. Germline V gene lookup returns CDR1 MDHEN and CDR2 SYDVKM.

The genes are TRBV4-2 and TRBJ1-2; TCRdb lists TRBD1, though no DNA is available to test this call. The CDR3 totals 17 residues. Germline V CDR1 and CDR2: LGHNA, YNFKEQ. The chain's CDR3 is CASSQEIGAWGLHGYTF.

This chain connects TRBV7-9 to TRBJ2-1; lacking DNA, the TRBD2 call made by TCRdb goes unchecked. The length of the CDR3 is 18 residues. Per germline, CDR1 SEHNR and CDR2 FQNEAQ (reference sequence). The chain's CDR3 is CASSPRASGRGTRNEQFF.

The chain joins TRBV5-1 to TRBJ1-2; the TRBD1 assignment by TCRdb is unverifiable without DNA. The CDR3 is made up of 15 amino acids. The V gene's germline CDR1 is SGHRS and CDR2 YFSETQ. The CDR3 sequence: CASRPPGQGNYGYTF.

The chain links TRBV11-2 to TRBJ2-1; TCRdb calls TRBD2, which cannot be checked without DNA. This CDR3 has 19 residues. Germline V gene sequence: CDR1 SGHAT, CDR2 FQNNGV. The CDR3 is CASSPLRQAGLAGVNEQFF.

This sequence joins TRBV4-3 and TRBJ2-7; TCRdb lists TRBD2, though no DNA is available to test this call. Germline V CDR1 and CDR2: LGHNA, YSLEER. The CDR3 consists of 16 residues. The CDR3 reads CASSQEMTSGSYEQYF.

V usage is TRBV6-2 or TRBV6-3 and J usage is TRBJ2-2; the TCRdb D gene call, TRBD1, has no DNA to confirm it. The CDR3 runs to 13 residues. From germline, CDR1 is MNHEY and CDR2 SVGEGT. The CDR3 sequence is CASFDRNTGELFF.

The chain has TRBV20-1 and TRBJ2-1; TCRdb reports TRBD2, a call that lacks DNA to check it against. The CDR3 totals 16 residues. Germline CDR1 is DFQATT and CDR2 is SNEGSKA (reference sequence). The chain's CDR3 is CSARDPGTPLYNEQFF.

The V and J genes are TRBV20-1 and TRBJ2-3; no DNA is available, so the TRBD2 call from TCRdb remains unchecked. Germline V lookup: CDR1 DFQATT, CDR2 SNEGSKA (reference sequence). The CDR3 runs 15 residues. CDR3 amino acids: CSARYSGLAGDTQYF.

The chain employs TRBV11-2 and TRBJ2-1; TCRdb returns TRBD2, unconfirmable since there is no DNA. CDR3 length: 15 residues. CDR1 is SGHAT, CDR2 FQNNGV, per germline. The CDR3 loop reads CASSLDPVGLDEQFF. The full variable domain, completed using reference TRBV11-2 and TRBJ2-1, is EAGVAQSPRYKIIEKRQSVAFWCNPISGHATLYWYQQILGQGPKLLIQFQNNGVVDDSQLPKDRFSAERLKGVDSTLKIQPAKLEDSAVYLCASSLDPVGLDEQFFGPGTRLTVL.

V gene TRBV12-3 or TRBV12-4 combines with J gene TRBJ2-4; TCRdb names TRBD2, which stays unverified in the absence of DNA. This CDR3 is 15 amino acids long. The CDR3 loop is CASSLGLAVENIQYF.

This chain links TRBV12-3 or TRBV12-4 with TRBJ1-1. The CDR3 runs to 11 residues. This CDR3 is CASSFTSEAFF.

V is TRBV6-2 or TRBV6-3 and J is TRBJ2-3; checking the TCRdb D call of TRBD2 is not possible without DNA. The length of the CDR3 is 14 residues. The germline V gene has CDR1 MNHEY and CDR2 SVGEGT. CDR3 residues: CASSPGTRTSGQHF.

V and J are TRBV5-6 and TRBJ1-4; TCRdb lists TRBD1, though no DNA is available to test this call. This CDR3 spans 16 amino acids. Germline loops: CDR1 SGHDT, CDR2 YYEEEE. Here the CDR3 reads CASSLAGRGANEKLFF.

V and J are TRBV13 and TRBJ2-7. The CDR3 has 14 residues. Germline CDR1 and CDR2: PRHDT and FYEKMQ (reference sequence). The CDR3 sequence: CASSLGTNSYEQYF.

V is TRBV15 and J is TRBJ2-2. CDR3 length: 15 residues. In germline, CDR1 is LNHNV, CDR2 YYDKDF (reference sequence). The CDR3 here is CATSRDLLGTGELFF.

CDR3 region: CASSPSLSSDTQYF. V usage is TRBV5-1 and J usage is TRBJ2-3. The germline CDR1 and CDR2 sequences are SGHRS and YFSETQ. The CDR3 covers 14 residues.